These 22 T cell receptor beta chains were sequenced from one sample in a study of T cells in Graves' hyperthyroidism and ophthalmopathy. The TCR beta CDR3 regions underwent amplification using RNA transcripts as the source. The TCR CDR3 was amplified in a first-round RT-PCR using the HTBI primer set. TCRdb independently ran MiXCR on the multiplex PCR reads; one entry per CDR3 protein. The table shows fewer than 250,000 distinct CDR3 sequences, with 16% occurring only once. The sample comprised blood. The receptors derive from a woman younger than 35 with Graves' ophthalmopathy.

In this sample, this clonotype turned up many times. The chain links TRBV28 to TRBJ2-1; TRBD2 matches at 9 bases. Germline lookup yields CDR1 MDHEN and CDR2 SYDVKM. Trimming took 6 bases from V and 6 from J; bases not matched to a gene: 9. The CDR3 loop spans 15 amino acids. The CDR3 DNA reads TGTGCCAGCAGCCCAGGGACTAGCCTTCTCAATGAGCAGTTCTTC. Protein product: CASSPGTSLLNEQFF.

This clonotype was seen ten or more times. The chain has TRBV5-6 and TRBJ2-1, with TRBD2 identical over 11 bases. Germline V CDR1 and CDR2: SGHDT, YYEEEE. The length of the CDR3 is 19 residues. V dropped 3 bases and J dropped 2; count of bases not matched to a gene: 13. The CDR3 region has the DNA TGTGCCAGCAGCTCCGGGGGCGGGCTAGCGGGAGGTCCCTACAATGAGCAGTTCTTC. It yields the protein CASSSGGGLAGGPYNEQFF.

A few counts support this clonotype. CDR3 residues: CAISGQGSYNEQFF. The CDR3, as DNA: TGTGCCATCAGTGGCCAGGGTTCCTACAATGAGCAGTTCTTC. The V and J genes are TRBV10-3 and TRBJ2-1, with TRBD1 as a possible D gene (5 bases). Trimming pared 4 bases from V and 1 base from J, leaving 8 bases between. The CDR3 is 14 residues long. The V gene's germline CDR1 is ENHRY and CDR2 SYGVKD.

In its sample, this clonotype was seen many times. The chain joins TRBV27 to TRBJ2-1; no definite D call. V lost 4 bases and J 7 bases, leaving 8 bases between the germline ends. This CDR3 contains 12 residues. Germline V gene lookup returns CDR1 MNHEY and CDR2 SMNVEV (reference sequence). The chain's CDR3 is CASSSFTNEQFF. In nucleotides, the CDR3 is TGTGCCAGCAGTTCTTTCACTAATGAGCAGTTCTTC.

This clonotype occurred many times. J is TRBJ2-7 and V is TRBV4-1, with 10 nucleotides matching TRBD2. V lost 1 base, J lost 12 bases, and 9 bases stayed unmatched. Germline V lookup: CDR1 MGHRA, CDR2 YSYEKL. CDR3 length: 14 residues. CDR3 DNA sequence: TGCGCCAGCAGCCAAGCGGGACTAGCGACCCAGCGGTACTTC. Translated, it gives CASSQAGLATQRYF.

This clonotype came up many times. The V call is TRBV5-8, the J call TRBJ2-7; 7 bases fit TRBD1. The V and J ends lost 4 bases and 0 bases, in that order; junction bases with no gene match: 7. Per germline, CDR1 SGHTS and CDR2 YDEGEE. CDR3 size: 15 residues. The CDR3 region is CASSARDRASYEQYF. CDR3 DNA: TGTGCCAGCAGCGCACGGGACAGAGCCTCCTACGAGCAGTACTTC.

The chain joins TRBV20-1 to TRBJ1-1; 7 nucleotides align to TRBD1. The CDR3 is 12 amino acids. V lost 6 bases, J lost 7 bases, and 8 bases stayed unmatched. The germline gives CDR1 DFQATT, CDR2 SNEGSKA (reference sequence). Written as DNA, the CDR3 is TGCAGTGCCCCCAGGGGGGCAGGTGAAGCTTTCTTT. Translated: CSAPRGAGEAFF.

Ten or more counts support this clonotype. This chain uses TRBV19 with TRBJ1-6, with TRBD1 matching over 9 bases. V gave up 4 bases and J gave up 9 bases; unmatched junction bases: 10. CDR3 size: 16 residues. CDR1 and CDR2 (germline): LNHDA, SQIVND (reference sequence). The CDR3 DNA follows: TGTGCCAGTAGTACTACACGGACAGGGGTGGTTTCACCCCTCCACTTT. This sequence encodes CASSTTRTGVVSPLHF. Looking up the rest from reference TRBV19 and TRBJ1-6 gives the full variable domain: DGGITQSPKYLFRKEGQNVTLSCEQNLNHDAMYWYRQDPGQGLRLIYYSQIVNDFQKGDIAEGYSVSREKKESFPLTVTSAQKNPTAFYLCASSTTRTGVVSPLHFGNGTRLTVT.

This clonotype showed up many times. The rearrangement joins TRBV2 to TRBJ1-6, with no clear D. The CDR3 has 13 residues. Germline CDR1 SNHLY, CDR2 FYNNEI. Trimming removed 4 bases at V and 5 bases at J, with 6 bases between. CDR3 amino acids: CASSGEDNSPLHF. Written as DNA, the CDR3 is TGTGCCAGCAGTGGGGAGGATAATTCACCCCTCCACTTT.

This clonotype has ten or more counts. The chain combines TRBV28 with TRBJ2-3; the D gene is possibly TRBD2 (6 bases). Deletions cut 8 bases from V and 4 bases from J, with 13 bases between. Germline values: CDR1 MDHEN, CDR2 SYDVKM. The CDR3 runs to 13 residues. The CDR3 spells CASGGGGPDTQYF. The DNA of the CDR3 is TGTGCCAGCGGGGGAGGAGGGCCAGATACGCAGTATTTT.

The CDR3 here is CASSQATPGTGELFF. CDR3 bases: TGTGCCAGCAGCCAAGCAACCCCGGGGACCGGGGAGCTGTTTTTT. The V call is TRBV9, the J call TRBJ2-2, with D perhaps TRBD2 (5 bases). The CDR3 runs 15 residues. V was cut by 4 bases and J by 5 bases, with 15 bases left in between. Looked up from germline, CDR1 is SGDLS and CDR2 is YYNGEE.

This clonotype was detected ten times or more. The chain carries TRBV28 and TRBJ2-5, with 9 nucleotides matching TRBD1. The V segment lost 4 bases and the J segment 4 bases; nucleotides outside the gene matches: 13. This CDR3 has 17 residues. CDR1 is MDHEN, CDR2 SYDVKM, per germline. In DNA form, the CDR3 reads TGTGCCAGCAGTTCCCCCCGGGACAGGGCACTTGGAGAGACCCAGTACTTC. It encodes CASSSPRDRALGETQYF.

The sample holds many counts of this clonotype. The genes are TRBV2 and TRBJ2-3; tentatively, D is TRBD1 or TRBD2 (6 bases each). This CDR3 region has 14 residues. V was clipped by 4 bases and J by 6 bases, with 14 bases between them. Germline V gene lookup returns CDR1 SNHLY and CDR2 FYNNEI. In DNA form, the CDR3 reads TGTGCCAGCAGTGTAACTAGGGGGGAGGATACGCAGTATTTT. Encoded protein: CASSVTRGEDTQYF.

This rearrangement joins TRBV5-1 to TRBJ2-6; D remains ambiguous. The CDR3 is made up of 17 amino acids. Germline V gene data show CDR1 as SGHRS and CDR2 as YFSETQ. V was shortened by 0 bases and J by 2 bases, with 12 bases between the two germline ends. In DNA form, the CDR3 reads TGCGCCAGCAGCTTGGGGGCCTCAGTACCTGGGGCCAACGTCCTGACTTTC. Encoded protein: CASSLGASVPGANVLTF.

Ten or more counts support this clonotype. The V call is TRBV9, the J call TRBJ1-3; D is unclear. Germline CDR1 and CDR2: SGDLS and YYNGEE. V lost 0 bases to trimming and J lost 8 bases, with 15 bases between them. CDR3 size: 15 residues. CDR3 protein: CASSVAVGREDTIYF. CDR3 DNA sequence: TGTGCCAGCAGCGTAGCAGTCGGTCGTGAGGACACCATATATTTT.

This clonotype was seen just once. A much more abundant neighbour one base away suggests this may be a read error. The rearrangement links TRBV6-2 or TRBV6-3 to TRBJ2-7; the D gene is possibly TRBD1 (5 bases). The CDR3 covers 12 residues. V was pared by 6 bases and J by 5 bases, with 11 bases between. Germline CDR1 and CDR2: MNHEY and SVGEGT. CDR3 protein: CASSNAGHEQYF. As DNA, the CDR3 is TGTGCCAGCAGCAACGCAGGGCACGAGCAGTACTTC.

The rearrangement uses TRBV5-1 and TRBJ2-2; 7 nucleotides agree with TRBD2. The CDR3 length is 15 residues. Trimming took 3 bases from V and 5 from J; bases not matched to a gene: 7. The germline gives CDR1 SGHRS, CDR2 YFSETQ. The CDR3 here is CASSSRGGSTGELFF. The DNA for the CDR3 is TGCGCCAGCAGCTCACGCGGCGGGAGTACCGGGGAGCTGTTTTTT.

This rearrangement joins TRBV4-2 to TRBJ1-6; D may be TRBD1 (5 bases). The CDR3 loop spans 15 amino acids. V lost 0 bases, J lost 6 bases, and 9 bases lay in between. Germline-derived CDR1 and CDR2 are LGHNA and YNFKEQ. The DNA of the CDR3 is TGTGCCAGCAGCCAAGAAGTGAGGGGTAATTCACCCCTCCACTTT. This encodes CASSQEVRGNSPLHF.

This clonotype was found many times. The chain is built from TRBV27 and TRBJ2-3, with 7 bases lining up with TRBD2. Germline lookup yields CDR1 MNHEY and CDR2 SMNVEV (reference sequence). V shed 4 bases, J shed 5 bases, and the junction held 6 bases outside the gene matches. The CDR3 runs to 14 residues. CDR3 amino acids: CASSSAGRGDTQYF. Here the CDR3 DNA reads TGTGCCAGCAGTTCAGCTGGGAGGGGAGATACGCAGTATTTT.

This clonotype showed up many times. This chain connects TRBV10-1 to TRBJ1-6; D might be TRBD1 (5 bases). CDR1 and CDR2 from the germline V gene are WNHNN and SYGVQD (reference sequence). This CDR3 is built from 16 residues. V was shortened by 5 bases and J by 8 bases, with 19 bases between the two germline ends. CDR3 bases: TGCGCCAGCAGTATGGGGAGCAGGGAAGGATATTCACCCCTCCACTTT. Its protein product is CASSMGSREGYSPLHF.

This clonotype has ten or more counts. This chain connects TRBV6-2 or TRBV6-3 to TRBJ2-7; a possible D gene is TRBD2 (6 bases). CDR3 length: 14 amino acids. V was cut by 6 bases and J by 2 bases, with 14 bases left in between. Germline V CDR1 and CDR2: MNHEY, SVGEGT. The CDR3 sequence: CASSPPRETYEQYF. The CDR3, as DNA: TGTGCCAGCAGCCCCCCCCGGGAGACCTACGAGCAGTACTTC.

This clonotype was picked up many times. This chain connects TRBV27 to TRBJ2-5, with D possibly being TRBD2 (5 bases). V lost 6 bases and J lost 4, with 15 bases in between. CDR1 and CDR2 from the germline V gene are MNHEY and SMNVEV (reference sequence). The CDR3 contains 14 residues. Here the CDR3 reads CASSRIRAGETQYF. The CDR3 DNA is TGTGCCAGCAGCAGGATAAGGGCGGGAGAGACCCAGTACTTC.